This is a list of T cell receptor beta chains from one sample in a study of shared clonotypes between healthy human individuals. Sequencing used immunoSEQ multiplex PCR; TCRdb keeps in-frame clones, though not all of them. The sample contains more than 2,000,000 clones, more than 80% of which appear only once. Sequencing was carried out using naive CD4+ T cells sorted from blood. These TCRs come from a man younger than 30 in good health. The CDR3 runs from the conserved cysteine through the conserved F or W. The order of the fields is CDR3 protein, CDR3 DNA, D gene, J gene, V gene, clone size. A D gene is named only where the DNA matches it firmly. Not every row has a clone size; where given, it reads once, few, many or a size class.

CDR3: CASSTAGTGNYEQYF; DNA: TGTGCCAGCTCAACTGCTGGGACAGGGAACTACGAGCAGTACTTC; D: TRBD1; J: TRBJ2-7; V: TRBV18; size: NA
CDR3: CASSSRTGGNTEAFF; DNA: TGTGCCAGTAGTTCCCGGACAGGGGGGAACACTGAAGCTTTCTTT; D: TRBD1; J: TRBJ1-1; V: TRBV19; size: once
CDR3: CASSEGQGETQYF; DNA: TGTGCCAGCAGTGAGGGGCAGGGAGAGACCCAGTACTTC; D: NA; J: TRBJ2-5; V: TRBV2; size: NA
CDR3: CASRRDYGYTF; DNA: TGTGCCAGCAGGCGGGACTATGGCTACACCTTC; D: NA; J: TRBJ1-2; V: TRBV2; size: NA
CDR3: CASSEYPFGGYGYTF; DNA: TGTGCCAGCAGTGAATACCCCTTTGGCGGGTATGGCTACACCTTC; D: NA; J: TRBJ1-2; V: TRBV6-1; size: NA
CDR3: CAWTPAGGGPYEQYF; DNA: TGTGCCTGGACGCCAGCCGGGGGGGGCCCCTACGAGCAGTACTTC; D: TRBD2; J: TRBJ2-7; V: TRBV30; size: NA
CDR3: CASSQQWKNTEAFF; DNA: TGTGCCAGCAGTCAACAGTGGAAGAACACTGAAGCTTTCTTT; D: NA; J: TRBJ1-1; V: TRBV27; size: few
CDR3: CASSLGLAGEGQYF; DNA: TGTGCCAGCAGCTTGGGACTAGCGGGAGAAGGCCAGTACTTC; D: TRBD2; J: TRBJ2-5; V: TRBV11-3; size: once
CDR3: CASRTVGYTF; DNA: TGTGCCAGTAGGACAGTAGGCTACACCTTC; D: NA; J: TRBJ1-2; V: TRBV2; size: NA
CDR3: CASSRLGTGKETQYF; DNA: TGTGCCAGCAGCAGGCTTGGGACAGGGAAAGAGACCCAGTACTTC; D: TRBD1; J: TRBJ2-5; V: TRBV6-5; size: NA